This T cell receptor beta chain originates from a study of CD8 T cells in ankylosing spondylitis. This clonotype was observed at least ten times. Germline V gene lookup returns CDR1 SGHDT and CDR2 YYEEEE. The CDR3 has 13 amino acids. V lost 0 bases to trimming and J lost 6 bases, with 9 bases between them. Using its own MiXCR run on the 5' RACE reads, TCRdb lists one record per CDR3 protein. This table has around 330,000 distinct CDR3 sequences, roughly 12% appearing once. The V and J genes are TRBV5-6 and TRBJ2-5; a possible D gene is TRBD2 (6 bases). Material: blood, either unsorted or a sorted T cell fraction (not recorded which). This receptor was obtained from a female donor with ankylosing spondylitis or in good health (not recorded which). The CDR3 sequence is CASSLVTSKTQYF. The CDR3 DNA reads TGTGCCAGCAGCTTGGTTACTAGCAAGACCCAGTACTTC.